The rows below give T cell receptor beta chains drawn from one sample of a study of CD8 T cells in Susac syndrome. A single record per CDR3 protein comes from TCRdb applying MiXCR to the immunoSEQ multiplex PCR reads. The table has approximately 160,000 distinct CDR3 sequences, around 93% seen once. The sequenced sample was CD4+ T cells from PBMCs. The receptors derive from a human donor in good health. CDR3s include the opening cysteine and the closing phenylalanine or tryptophan. The D gene is left open where the match is weak.

j_call	d_call	v_call	cdr3_aa	cdr3_nt
TRBJ2-4	NA	TRBV29-1	CSVEAGAGPQYF	TGCAGCGTTGAAGCGGGTGCGGGACCGCAGTACTTC
TRBJ2-5	NA	TRBV7-8	CASSSRVAAFKETQYF	TGTGCCAGCAGCTCGAGGGTGGCAGCCTTTAAGGAGACCCAGTACTTC
TRBJ1-6	NA	TRBV9	CASTKTAYNSPLHF	TGTGCCAGCACCAAGACAGCTTATAATTCACCCCTCCACTTT
TRBJ1-6	NA	TRBV5-6	CASSRGRQSSYNSPLHF	TGTGCCAGCAGCCGGGGACGGCAAAGCTCCTATAATTCACCCCTCCACTTT
TRBJ1-4	NA	TRBV7-7	CASSLGLSPNEKLFF	TGTGCCAGCAGCTTAGGGCTCAGCCCGAATGAAAAACTGTTTTTT
TRBJ1-3	NA	TRBV15	CATSRELDSGNTIYF	TGTGCCACCAGCAGAGAACTGGACTCTGGAAACACCATATATTTT
TRBJ2-1	TRBD2	TRBV7-2	CASSLALRLAGVNEQFF	TGTGCCAGCAGCTTAGCGCTGAGGCTAGCGGGGGTGAATGAGCAGTTCTTC
TRBJ2-3	NA	TRBV20-1	CSARDGVRATDTQYF	TGCAGTGCTAGAGATGGTGTGCGGGCCACAGATACGCAGTATTTT
TRBJ2-5	NA	TRBV29-1	CSVEDAVQETQYF	TGCAGCGTTGAAGACGCGGTTCAAGAGACCCAGTACTTC
TRBJ2-2	NA	TRBV12-3/TRBV12-4	CASSPRALGNTGELFF	TGTGCCAGCAGTCCCCGGGCCCTGGGAAACACCGGGGAGCTGTTTTTT